These T cell receptor beta chains were read from a single sample in a study of cytomegalovirus exposure and HLA in healthy donors. Sequenced by immunoSEQ multiplex PCR; TCRdb stores in-frame clones only, minus some. The table records approximately 100,000 clones, roughly three fifths of them present only once. Sequenced material: PBMCs. The receptors stem from a young man in good health and CMV-seropositive. Both conserved end residues are part of each CDR3. The D gene is left open where the match is weak. Expanded clones get a size class; other rows say once, few or many, or leave the size out.

j_call v_call d_call clone_size cdr3_nt cdr3_aa
TRBJ2-1 TRBV2 TRBD2 . TGTGCCAGCAGTGAAGGGACTAGCGGGGTTTTGGAGCAGTTCTTC CASSEGTSGVLEQFF
TRBJ1-4 TRBV19 . . TGTGCCAGTAGGGGTTTGGGACTTGCAACTAATGGAAAACTGTTTTTT CASRGLGLATNGKLFF
TRBJ2-1 TRBV5-4 TRBD1 few TGTGCCAGCAGCCTGGGACAGATCGACTACAATGAGCAGTTCTTC CASSLGQIDYNEQFF
TRBJ1-1 TRBV19 . . TGTGCCAGCAATGAGGTCAGCCTAGGGAACACTGAAGCTTTCTTT CASNEVSLGNTEAFF
TRBJ1-5 TRBV18 TRBD1 . TGTGCCAGCTCACCAACAGGGGGTAGCAATCAGCCCCAGCATTTT CASSPTGGSNQPQHF
TRBJ2-7 TRBV18 . . TGTGCCAGCTCGCCCTACGGACACGTCTACGAGCAGTACTTC CASSPYGHVYEQYF
TRBJ2-3 TRBV10-2 . . TGCGCCAGCAGTGGTCCCGGGGGAAGCACAGATACGCAGTATTTT CASSGPGGSTDTQYF
TRBJ2-7 TRBV10-3 . . TGTGCCATCAGTGCTGCCGGAGACTCCTACGAGCAGTACTTC CAISAAGDSYEQYF
TRBJ2-2 TRBV5-1 . . TGCGCCAGCAGCTTTGGGGAGGTTTACGCCGGGGAGCTGTTTTTT CASSFGEVYAGELFF
TRBJ2-1 TRBV7-8 TRBD2 . TGTGCCAGCAGCTTAGCCGGGGGGATTGAGCAGTTCTTC CASSLAGGIEQFF
TRBJ1-6 TRBV11-3 . . TGTGCCAGCAGCTTTACACGAATGGCACCCCTCCACTTT CASSFTRMAPLHF
TRBJ2-3 TRBV2 . . TGTGCCAGCAGTGAAGTGAGCCCGGATACGCAGTATTTT CASSEVSPDTQYF
TRBJ2-3 TRBV7-2 TRBD2 . TGTGCCAGCAGCTCGGGACTAGGGGTTGATACGCAGTATTTT CASSSGLGVDTQYF
TRBJ2-7 TRBV6-1 . . TGTGCCAGCACTCGACACTCCTACGAGCAGTACTTC CASTRHSYEQYF
TRBJ2-1 TRBV6-6 . few TGTGCCAGCAGTCCTTTAGCGGCATCCTACAATGAGCAGTTCTTC CASSPLAASYNEQFF
TRBJ2-7 TRBV5-1 TRBD1 . TGCGCCAGCAGCCACAGACAGGGCGGAGAGCAGTACTTC CASSHRQGGEQYF
TRBJ2-7 TRBV4-1 TRBD1 . TGCGCCAGCAGCCAGGGACAGGGAACCTACGAGCAGTACTTC CASSQGQGTYEQYF
TRBJ1-2 TRBV27 TRBD1 . TGTGCCAGCAGTCTATTCACCCACCCTCGACAGGGCGGCTATGGCTACACCTTC CASSLFTHPRQGGYGYTF
TRBJ2-7 TRBV4-2 TRBD1 . TGTGCCAGCAGCCCCGGGACAGGGGAATACGAGCAGTACTTC CASSPGTGEYEQYF
TRBJ1-2 TRBV19 TRBD1 . TGTGCCAGTAAGGGACAGGGGTCGAACTATGGCTACACCTTC CASKGQGSNYGYTF
TRBJ2-1 TRBV9 . . TGTGCCAGCGGGACGGGGGCCTACAATGAGCAGTTCTTC CASGTGAYNEQFF
TRBJ2-7 TRBV27 . few TGTGCCAGCAGTTTGCCCGGGGCCTACGAGCAGTACTTC CASSLPGAYEQYF
TRBJ2-1 TRBV6-1 TRBD1 . TGTGCCAGCAGTGAAGCGAGGGGACAGGGCGGGCAGTTCTTC CASSEARGQGGQFF
TRBJ2-2 TRBV30 . few TGTGCCTGGAGGTTGCCTGCGGGACAGACAAACACCGGGGAGCTGTTTTTT CAWRLPAGQTNTGELFF
TRBJ1-1 TRBV29-1 . . TGCAGCGGGAGGAACACTGAAGCTTTCTTT CSGRNTEAFF
TRBJ1-5 TRBV4-1 TRBD1 . TGCGCCAGCAGCCCTATTATTGACAGGGGGGCCTCAAGGTCCCAGCATTTT CASSPIIDRGASRSQHF
TRBJ2-7 TRBV7-6 TRBD1 . TGTGCCAGCAGCACCCGGACAGGAGAGTCCTACGAGCAGTACTTC CASSTRTGESYEQYF
TRBJ2-5 TRBV14 . . TGTGCCAGCAGCCAAGGGACAGCCGAAGAGACCCAGTACTTC CASSQGTAEETQYF
TRBJ2-5 TRBV6-1 . . TGTGCCAGCAGTGAAAGTGCGTTGGAGACCCAGTACTTC CASSESALETQYF
TRBJ2-3 TRBV7-3 TRBD2 . TGTGCCAGCAGCGCCACTAGCGGAGACACAGATACGCAGTATTTT CASSATSGDTDTQYF
TRBJ2-5 TRBV5-1 . . TGCGCCAGCAGCTCCCTGGGTAGCGGAGAAGAAACCCAGTACTTC CASSSLGSGEETQYF
TRBJ2-7 TRBV27 . . TGTGCCAGCAGTCTTGCCGGGACTCTGGGGAGTTACGAGCAGTACTTC CASSLAGTLGSYEQYF
TRBJ2-7 TRBV2 . . TGTGACAGCAGGGCCGCCTACGAGCAGTACTTC CDSRAAYEQYF
TRBJ1-1 TRBV5-1 . . TGCGCCAGCAGCTTAGCGGAGAACACTGAAGCTTTCTTT CASSLAENTEAFF
TRBJ2-5 TRBV6-4 TRBD2 few TGTGCCAGCAGTGACGTTGGACTAGCGGGGGATCGGGAGACCCAGTACTTC CASSDVGLAGDRETQYF
TRBJ2-3 TRBV5-4 . . TGTGCCAGCAGCTCGACAGGCCTCACAGATACGCAGTATTTT CASSSTGLTDTQYF
TRBJ1-2 TRBV18 TRBD1 . TGTGCCAGCTCTCAAAACAAGGGACAGCTTTCTTACTATGGCTACACCTTC CASSQNKGQLSYYGYTF
TRBJ1-3 TRBV19 . once TGTGCCAGTAGTATCTCCCCTGGCGGGCGGAGAGGAAACACCATATATTTT CASSISPGGRRGNTIYF
TRBJ1-4 TRBV29-1 . . TGCAGCGTTGAAGATAGGGGTGAAAAACTGTTTTTT CSVEDRGEKLFF
TRBJ1-2 TRBV2 TRBD1 . TGTGCCAGCAGTGAAGAGACAGGGAACTATGGCTACACCTTC CASSEETGNYGYTF
TRBJ1-2 TRBV5-1 TRBD1 few TGCGCCAGCAGCTTGAGCACAGGGGGCTTGAATGGCTACACCTTC CASSLSTGGLNGYTF
TRBJ1-5 TRBV10-3 TRBD1 few TGTGCCATCAGTCGACAGGGGAAGAATCAGCCCCAGCATTTT CAISRQGKNQPQHF
TRBJ2-7 TRBV25-1 . few TGTGCCAGCAGCCAGGGTGGAGGGTACGAGCAGTACTTC CASSQGGGYEQYF
TRBJ1-2 TRBV7-2 . . TGTGCCAGCAGCCCCCTGACTCAAGTTAACTATGGCTACACCTTC CASSPLTQVNYGYTF
TRBJ1-4 TRBV6-5 TRBD1 few TGTGCCAGCAGCCACGGGACAGAACTGTTTTTT CASSHGTELFF
TRBJ2-7 TRBV7-9 . few TGTGCCAGCAGCTTAGCGCTAGTAGGAGGGGAGCAGTACTTC CASSLALVGGEQYF
TRBJ1-6 TRBV5-1 . . TGCGCCAGCAGCTTGTTCTCAGGGGAGAATTCACCCCTCCACTTT CASSLFSGENSPLHF
TRBJ2-7 TRBV7-2 . once TGTGCCAGCAGCAAAGACAGGTCCTACGAGCAGTACTTC CASSKDRSYEQYF